This T cell receptor beta chain was identified during a study of blood T cell repertoires in COVID-19. Overall study: Sites across the United States, Italy and Spain contributed samples from acute and convalescent COVID-19.

The CDR3 length is 14 residues. Looked up from germline, CDR1 is LNHDA and CDR2 is SQIVND (reference sequence). Losses at the gene ends were 3 bases for V and 7 bases for J; bases not matched to a gene: 3. Method: immunoSEQ multiplex PCR; TCRdb's copy keeps in-frame clones and lacks some. The repertoire holds some 45,000 clones, with around 93% as singletons. The source of this sequence is a human donor in a cohort sampled during active COVID-19. This rearrangement joins TRBV19 to TRBJ1-6, with 7 bases identical to TRBD1. The specimen was peripheral blood. The DNA of the CDR3 is TGTGCCAGTAGTATCGGGACAGACAATTCACCCCTCCACTTT. This sequence encodes CASSIGTDNSPLHF.